Detailed here is one T cell receptor (beta chain). What it binds is not known. Unique molecular identifiers were affixed to single, distinct cDNA molecules. TCRdb recomputed calls from the 5' RACE reads with MiXCR, one row per CDR3 protein. The table has 69,000 or so distinct CDR3 sequences, roughly a tenth seen once. The germline V gene encodes CDR1 MNHNS and CDR2 SASEGT. Trimming removed 2 bases at V and 5 bases at J, with 6 bases between. This CDR3 contains 12 residues. The data derive from a study of early T cells in non-severe SARS-CoV-2 infection. Regarding the study as a whole: Anti-spike CD8 responses were favored by VDJdb matching, which missed private and CD4 specificities.

The clonotype originates from an adult who was a healthcare worker with PCR-confirmed SARS-CoV-2 infection or an uninfected control (not recorded which). This chain joins TRBV6-1 and TRBJ1-1; unclear D gene. Sequenced sample: whole blood. For the CDR3, the DNA is TGTGCCAGCAGTGAACGGAGGACTGAAGCTTTCTTT. Translated: CASSERRTEAFF.